Presented here are 8 T cell receptor beta chains from one specimen sequenced in a study of cytomegalovirus exposure and HLA in healthy donors. The PCR used 60 Vbeta and 13 Jbeta primers. The method was immunoSEQ multiplex PCR; TCRdb's version includes in-frame clones alone and lacks a portion of them. The sample holds about 200,000 clones, just over 75% seen once. The sample was PBMCs. The receptors shown here come from a man aged 25 to 45 in good health and CMV-seronegative.

DNA of the CDR3: TGTGCCAGCAGCTGGGACAGAAACACTGAAGCTTTCTTT. It translates to CASSWDRNTEAFF. The gene calls are TRBV7-3 and TRBJ1-1, with 7 bases identical to TRBD1. CDR1 is SGHTA and CDR2 is FQGTGA in the germline V gene. After removal of 4 bases from V and 2 bases from J, the junction contained 1 base not matched to a gene. The CDR3 spans 13 residues.

This sequence joins TRBV15 and TRBJ2-6, with 8 nucleotides matching TRBD1. Trimming took 0 bases from V and 0 from J; bases not matched to a gene: 10. The CDR3 is made up of 20 amino acids. Germline V CDR1 and CDR2: LNHNV, YYDKDF (reference sequence). The CDR3 DNA sequence: TGTGCCACCAGCAGAGATAAAGGGGCCAGGGGGCCCTCTGGGGCCAACGTCCTGACTTTC. Amino acids: CATSRDKGARGPSGANVLTF.

The sample holds a few counts of this clone. The chain is built from TRBV11-2 and TRBJ2-7, with D possibly being TRBD1 (6 bases). This CDR3 has 14 amino acids. The germline gives CDR1 SGHAT, CDR2 FQNNGV. The ends were cut back, 3 bases at V and 2 bases at J, with 11 bases in the middle. As DNA, the CDR3 is TGTGCCAGCAGCTTGGCAGGGGTCACCTACGAGCAGTACTTC. As protein: CASSLAGVTYEQYF.

This clone was seen a handful of times. This sequence joins TRBV6-7 and TRBJ2-5; D perhaps matches TRBD2 (6 bases). TRBV6-7 is recorded as an ORF, its role being uncertain. The CDR3 consists of 20 residues. The V end was cut by 2 bases, the J end by 0 bases, with 25 bases between. The DNA for the CDR3 is TGTGCCAGCAGTTACCTAAAGGGGATCCGGGACTGGGAAAACCAAGAGACCCAGTACTTC. It yields the protein CASSYLKGIRDWENQETQYF.

The gene calls are TRBV6-5 and TRBJ2-1; 15 bases map to TRBD2. The CDR3 is made up of 15 amino acids. Germline-derived CDR1 and CDR2 are MNHEY and SVGAGI. The ends lost 8 bases at V and 6 bases at J; junction bases unmatched: 5. CDR3 sequence (DNA): TGTGCCAGCGTCGGGACTAGCGGGGGGATCAATGAGCAGTTCTTC. This gives the protein CASVGTSGGINEQFF.

This chain uses TRBV10-3 with TRBJ2-3; D unresolved. Looked up from germline, CDR1 is ENHRY and CDR2 is SYGVKD. The CDR3 length is 13 residues. The V and J ends lost 8 bases and 0 bases respectively, with 9 bases between them. In DNA, the CDR3 is TGTGCCATCCAGGAAGCCAGCACAGATACGCAGTATTTT. Translation gives CAIQEASTDTQYF.

This chain connects TRBV5-5 to TRBJ1-1; D unclear. Trimming removed 4 bases from V and 5 bases from J, with 15 bases in between. CDR3 length: 14 residues. Germline-derived CDR1 and CDR2 are SGHKS and YYEKEE (reference sequence). The CDR3 coding sequence is TGTGCCAGCAGCCCCCGAGGGTTTTGGACTGAAGCTTTCTTT. Its protein is CASSPRGFWTEAFF.

In its sample, this clone is medium-sized (0.01 to 0.1%). V is TRBV5-6 and J is TRBJ2-7; TRBD1 might be the D (6 bases). Germline CDR1 SGHDT, CDR2 YYEEEE. The V and J ends lost 5 bases and 4 bases respectively, with 19 bases between them. The CDR3 totals 15 residues. The CDR3 DNA is TGTGCCAGCAGTTTCTTAGAGACAGGTAATTACGAGCAGTACTTC. Translation: CASSFLETGNYEQYF.